The 32 T cell receptor beta chains in this list originate from one sample, sequenced in a study of vaccination effects on CD4 cells after COVID-19. No antigens are known for them. Generated by immunoSEQ multiplex PCR, the TCRdb table keeps only in-frame clones and is missing some. In the table there are tens of thousands of clones, 75% to 80% of which are singletons. Before sequencing took place, the ViraFEST assay used viral peptide pools to expand antigen-specific CD4+ T cells. Researchers isolated CD4+ T cells once approximately eleven days of culture had elapsed. Absence of prior SARS-CoV-2 infection characterized the vaccine recipients, who showed negative nucleocapsid antibodies. The material sequenced was CD4+ T cells from PBMCs cultured with HCoV-OC43 spike peptides, taken before COVID-19 vaccination. The subset: HCoV-OC43 spike overlapping peptide pool stimulation. The receptor set was obtained from a human donor who received a COVID-19 vaccine.

The genes are TRBV6-1 and TRBJ2-3, with D tentatively TRBD2 (5 bases). This CDR3 has 15 amino acids. Germline CDR1 is MNHNS and CDR2 is SASEGT. V lost 2 bases, J lost 1 base, and 10 bases lay in between. The CDR3 DNA follows: TGTGCCAGCAGTGAAACGAGGGCTGGCACAGATACGCAGTATTTT. This encodes CASSETRAGTDTQYF.

The chain is built from TRBV5-1 and TRBJ1-6, with no clear D. CDR3 size: 15 residues. The germline V and J ends were trimmed by 0 bases and 7 bases, with 11 bases remaining between them. Germline values: CDR1 SGHRS, CDR2 YFSETQ. CDR3 in amino acids: CASSLVPEVNSPLHF. CDR3 DNA: TGCGCCAGCAGCTTGGTTCCGGAGGTCAATTCACCCCTCCACTTT. The full variable domain, in which reference TRBV5-1 and TRBJ1-6 provide the parts outside the CDR3, is KAGVTQTPRYLIKTRGQQVTLSCSPISGHRSVSWYQQTPGQGLQFLFEYFSETQRNKGNFPGRFSGRQFSNSRSEMNVSTLELGDSALYLCASSLVPEVNSPLHFGNGTRLTVT.

The V gene is TRBV5-6, the J gene TRBJ1-2; D is undetermined. V shed 6 bases and J shed 5 bases, with 11 bases lying between them. CDR1 and CDR2 from the germline V gene are SGHDT and YYEEEE. The CDR3 has 12 amino acids. The CDR3 region has the DNA TGTGCCAGCACGTCAGGCCCGTATGGCTACACCTTC. This encodes CASTSGPYGYTF.

The J gene is TRBJ2-7, the V gene TRBV1; the DNA was not used to check the table's D call, TRBD1. TRBV1 is reported as a pseudogene. The CDR3 is made up of 17 amino acids. In DNA form, the CDR3 reads TGCACCAGCAGCCAAATCGATACCCAGGACAGTACCTACGAGCAGTACGTC. It yields the protein CTSSQIDTQDSTYEQYV.

The genes are TRBV7-2 and TRBJ1-1; D is uncertain. The CDR3 loop spans 13 amino acids. Germline V CDR1 and CDR2: SGHTA, FQGNSA. V lost 7 bases and J lost 0, with 9 bases in between. The CDR3 here is CASKQIMNTEAFF. The CDR3 DNA reads as TGTGCCAGCAAACAGATAATGAACACTGAAGCTTTCTTT.

This chain links TRBV4-1 with TRBJ2-1, with TRBD1 identical over 9 bases. The V and J ends lost 2 bases and 10 bases, in that order; junction bases with no gene match: 9. Germline loops: CDR1 MGHRA, CDR2 YSYEKL. This CDR3 has 15 residues. DNA for the CDR3: TGCGCCAGCAGCCAAACGGGACAGGGTATCGGCGAGCAGTTCTTC. It is translated as CASSQTGQGIGEQFF.

V usage is TRBV28 and J usage is TRBJ1-1, with D perhaps TRBD1 (5 bases). V was trimmed by 5 bases and J by 1 base, leaving 14 bases between them. CDR1 is MDHEN, CDR2 SYDVKM, per germline. This CDR3 region has 15 residues. CDR3 sequence reads: CASSPSGPGNTEAFF. The CDR3 region has the DNA TGTGCCAGCAGTCCCTCGGGACCCGGGAACACTGAAGCTTTCTTT.

This sequence joins TRBV6-2 or TRBV6-3 and TRBJ2-1; 12 nucleotides align to TRBD2. This CDR3 region has 15 residues. Germline V gene lookup returns CDR1 MNHEY and CDR2 SVGEGT. The V segment lost 4 bases and the J segment 9 bases; nucleotides outside the gene matches: 7. CDR3 residues: CASSLTLAGGGEQFF. The CDR3 DNA follows: TGTGCCAGCAGTTTGACACTAGCGGGGGGCGGTGAGCAGTTCTTC.

CDR3 protein: CASNTGSGGNEKLFF. As DNA, the CDR3 is TGTGCCAGCAATACAGGGAGCGGAGGGAATGAAAAACTGTTTTTT. The chain combines TRBV28 with TRBJ1-4; the D gene is possibly TRBD1 (6 bases). Germline CDR1 and CDR2: MDHEN and SYDVKM. V dropped 7 bases and J dropped 5 bases, with 17 bases sitting between them. The CDR3 sequence is 15 residues long.

This chain connects TRBV29-1 to TRBJ2-3; weak D call: TRBD1 (6 bases). Trimming pared 6 bases from V and 6 bases from J, leaving 19 bases between. CDR3 size: 14 residues. Germline values: CDR1 SQVTM, CDR2 ANQGSEA. The CDR3 loop is CSVWRTAQLDTQYF. In DNA form, the CDR3 reads TGCAGCGTCTGGAGGACAGCCCAGCTGGATACGCAGTATTTT.

A single count supports this clone. This chain uses TRBV11-2 with TRBJ2-5; D uncertain. The germline V and J ends were trimmed by 3 bases and 2 bases, with 10 bases remaining between them. This CDR3 has 14 residues. Germline values: CDR1 SGHAT, CDR2 FQNNGV. The CDR3 loop is CASSLRRLQETQYF. In DNA form, the CDR3 reads TGTGCCAGCAGCTTGAGGCGTTTACAAGAGACCCAGTACTTC. Filled out from reference TRBV11-2 and TRBJ2-5, the complete variable domain reads EAGVAQSPRYKIIEKRQSVAFWCNPISGHATLYWYQQILGQGPKLLIQFQNNGVVDDSQLPKDRFSAERLKGVDSTLKIQPAKLEDSAVYLCASSLRRLQETQYFGPGTRLLVL.

V is TRBV10-3 and J is TRBJ2-3, with D perhaps being TRBD1 or TRBD2 (6 bases each). V was pared by 10 bases and J by 2 bases, with 16 bases between. Per the germline V gene, CDR1 is ENHRY and CDR2 is SYGVKD. The CDR3 has 14 residues. CDR3 DNA: TGTGCCAGCCTGAGGGGGGAGTCCACAGATACGCAGTATTTT. Residues: CASLRGESTDTQYF.

The rearrangement uses TRBV6-5 and TRBJ1-1, with D possibly matching TRBD1 (5 bases). V dropped 6 bases and J dropped 7 bases, with 15 bases sitting between them. The CDR3 totals 13 residues. CDR1 and CDR2 from the germline V gene are MNHEY and SVGAGI. The DNA for the CDR3 is TGTGCCAGCAGCATAAACATGAGGGGTGAAGCTTTCTTT. Translated: CASSINMRGEAFF.

V is TRBV6-5 and J is TRBJ1-5; D remains ambiguous. Trimming removed 4 bases at V and 0 bases at J, with 10 bases between. The CDR3 sequence is 15 residues long. Germline V gene data show CDR1 as MNHEY and CDR2 as SVGAGI. The CDR3 protein is CASSWTGISNQPQHF. The CDR3 DNA reads as TGTGCCAGCAGTTGGACGGGGATTAGCAATCAGCCCCAGCATTTT.

The chain links TRBV18 to TRBJ1-1; maybe TRBD1 (5 bases). The CDR3 is made up of 13 amino acids. Trimming stripped 4 bases from V and 4 bases from J, with 10 bases between. Germline CDR1 is KGHSH and CDR2 is LQKENI. CDR3 sequence (DNA): TGTGCCAGCTCACAGGGGTTTGGCACTGAAGCTTTCTTT. It translates to CASSQGFGTEAFF.

The rearrangement joins TRBV24-1 to TRBJ1-4, with TRBD1 matching 9 bases. The CDR3 is 15 residues long. Germline V gene lookup returns CDR1 KGHDR and CDR2 SFDVKD. The trim removed 2 bases at V and 8 bases at J, leaving 5 bases unmatched. The CDR3 reads CATSDSGQGPEKLFF. CDR3 DNA: TGTGCCACCAGTGATTCGGGACAGGGCCCCGAAAAACTGTTTTTT.

The rearrangement joins TRBV2 to TRBJ1-5; D ambiguous. Germline V lookup: CDR1 SNHLY, CDR2 FYNNEI. The CDR3 spans 13 residues. Trimming stripped 3 bases from V and 7 bases from J, with 10 bases between. As DNA, the CDR3 is TGTGCCAGCAGTGATGAGGGTAGGCAGCCCCAGCATTTT. Translated, it gives CASSDEGRQPQHF.

This chain connects TRBV13 to TRBJ2-4; 8 bases match TRBD2. V lost 6 bases and J lost 3; bases outside the gene matches: 7. The CDR3 runs to 15 residues. Germline assignment: CDR1 PRHDT and CDR2 FYEKMQ (reference sequence). The CDR3 is CASRISGAGKNIQYF. CDR3 sequence (DNA): TGTGCCAGCAGGATTAGCGGGGCGGGCAAAAACATTCAGTACTTC.

This clone came up a few times. The chain has TRBV28 and TRBJ1-1; tentative D call: TRBD1 (5 bases). V lost 7 bases and J 7 bases, leaving 16 bases between the germline ends. The CDR3 is made up of 13 amino acids. CDR1 MDHEN and CDR2 SYDVKM come from the germline V gene. As DNA, the CDR3 is TGTGCCAGCATCTCGGGAGGGAGGGGTGAAGCTTTCTTT. Protein: CASISGGRGEAFF.

CDR3: CASSLAGQGVTEAFF. CDR3 sequence (DNA): TGCGCCAGCAGCTTGGCCGGACAGGGAGTCACTGAAGCTTTCTTT. J is TRBJ1-1 and V is TRBV5-1; the match to TRBD1 covers 8 bases. The V segment lost 0 bases and the J segment 4 bases; nucleotides outside the gene matches: 5. There are 15 residues in the CDR3. The germline V gene has CDR1 SGHRS and CDR2 YFSETQ.

This sequence joins TRBV9 and TRBJ2-5, with D maybe TRBD2 (5 bases). This CDR3 is built from 14 residues. Trimming pared 0 bases from V and 4 bases from J, leaving 10 bases between. Looked up from germline, CDR1 is SGDLS and CDR2 is YYNGEE. The CDR3 coding sequence is TGTGCCAGCAGCGTAGATGCGGGTTCAGAGACCCAGTACTTC. It specifies CASSVDAGSETQYF. The full variable domain, its missing parts supplied by reference TRBV9 and TRBJ2-5, is DSGVTQTPKHLITATGQRVTLRCSPRSGDLSVYWYQQSLDQGLQFLIQYYNGEERAKGNILERFSAQQFPDLHSELNLSSLELGDSALYFCASSVDAGSETQYFGPGTRLLVL.

The V gene is TRBV5-4, the J gene TRBJ2-4; D not resolved. The V end was cut by 0 bases, the J end by 0 bases, with 10 bases between. Germline CDR1 is SGHNT and CDR2 is YYREEE (reference sequence). This CDR3 has 16 amino acids. The CDR3 nucleotides are TGTGCCAGCAGCTTGGGCCAGAGCCTAGCCAAAAACATTCAGTACTTC. This codes for CASSLGQSLAKNIQYF. The whole variable domain, filled in from reference TRBV5-4 and TRBJ2-4, reads ETGVTQSPTHLIKTRGQQVTLRCSSQSGHNTVSWYQQALGQGPQFIFQYYREEENGRGNFPPRFSGLQFPNYSSELNVNALELDDSALYLCASSLGQSLAKNIQYFGAGTRLSVL.

This sequence joins TRBV2 and TRBJ2-4; 10 bases agree with TRBD2. The germline CDR1 and CDR2 sequences are SNHLY and FYNNEI. The V and J ends lost 8 bases and 6 bases, in that order; junction bases with no gene match: 10. The CDR3 loop spans 15 amino acids. The CDR3 spells CASGVERGGLNIQYF. Written as DNA, the CDR3 is TGTGCCAGCGGGGTGGAGCGGGGGGGTTTAAACATTCAGTACTTC.

This sequence joins TRBV14 and TRBJ1-1; a weak D match, TRBD1 (5 bases). The CDR3 spans 15 residues. Germline V CDR1 and CDR2: SGHDN, FVKESK. V gave up 2 bases and J gave up 7 bases, with 17 bases separating them. CDR3 nucleotide sequence: TGTGCCAGCAGCCAATTGGCTCGCGGGGGATTTGAAGCTTTCTTT. It is translated as CASSQLARGGFEAFF. Using reference TRBV14 and TRBJ1-1 for the parts outside the CDR3, the full variable domain is EAGVTQFPSHSVIEKGQTVTLRCDPISGHDNLYWYRRVMGKEIKFLLHFVKESKQDESGMPNNRFLAERTGGTYSTLKVQPAELEDSGVYFCASSQLARGGFEAFFGQGTRLTVV.

This clone was seen a few times. This CDR3 is CASSPLAGVPGELFF. The CDR3 bases are TGTGCCAGCAGCCCGTTAGCGGGGGTCCCCGGGGAGCTGTTTTTT. The chain combines TRBV7-3 with TRBJ2-2; TRBD2 matches 9 bases. The germline gives CDR1 SGHTA, CDR2 FQGTGA. The CDR3 consists of 15 residues. The trim removed 5 bases at V and 6 bases at J, leaving 7 bases unmatched.

This chain uses TRBV30 with TRBJ2-5; maybe TRBD1 (6 bases). Germline V CDR1 and CDR2: GTSNPN, SVGIG (reference sequence). V lost 1 base to trimming and J lost 0 bases, with 15 bases between them. CDR3 length: 16 residues. Here the CDR3 reads CAWSAGLTGYQETQYF. Here the CDR3 DNA reads TGTGCCTGGAGTGCAGGGCTGACAGGTTACCAAGAGACCCAGTACTTC.

The chain combines TRBV5-4 with TRBJ1-2; no clear D gene. Germline CDR1 reads SGHNT; CDR2 reads YYREEE (reference sequence). Trimming pared 2 bases from V and 4 bases from J, leaving 12 bases between. The CDR3 loop spans 14 amino acids. CDR3 sequence reads: CASSFGLSSYGYTF. The CDR3 bases are TGTGCCAGCAGCTTTGGACTGTCGAGCTATGGCTACACCTTC.

The rearrangement uses TRBV11-2 and TRBJ1-3; D may be TRBD1 (5 bases). The V gene's germline CDR1 is SGHAT and CDR2 FQNNGV. The CDR3 extends over 15 amino acids. The V and J ends lost 7 bases and 1 base respectively, with 14 bases between them. CDR3 nucleotides: TGTGCCAGCAACAGAGGAGGGGTTTCTGGAAACACCATATATTTT. Translation: CASNRGGVSGNTIYF.

The chain joins TRBV10-3 to TRBJ1-4, with D possibly TRBD1 on 6 matching bases. V was shortened by 4 bases and J by 10 bases, with 16 bases between the two germline ends. Germline V gives CDR1 ENHRY, CDR2 SYGVKD. There are 14 residues in the CDR3. DNA of the CDR3: TGTGCCATCAGTGGAGAGGGGGGGCAGGGAAAACTGTTTTTT. It specifies CAISGEGGQGKLFF.

With respect to this clone: This same CDR3 is encoded by further DNA sequences in the sample. V is TRBV29-1 and J is TRBJ2-1; TRBD2 matches 11 bases. J lost 4 bases, V lost 6 bases, and 2 bases had no gene match. The germline CDR1 and CDR2 sequences are SQVTM and ANQGSEA. This CDR3 has 13 residues. In DNA, the CDR3 is TGCAGCGTCGGGACTAGCGGTTACAATGAGCAGTTCTTC. Amino acid sequence: CSVGTSGYNEQFF.

The V and J genes are TRBV7-9 and TRBJ1-6; D perhaps matches TRBD1 (6 bases). V was trimmed by 5 bases and J by 13 bases, leaving 12 bases between them. The CDR3 length is 12 residues. The germline V gene has CDR1 SEHNR and CDR2 FQNEAQ (reference sequence). CDR3: CASSAGQGPLHF. CDR3 DNA sequence: TGTGCCAGCAGCGCCGGCCAGGGGCCCCTCCACTTT.

V usage is TRBV3-1 (or the pseudogene TRBV3-2) and J usage is TRBJ1-2; D remains ambiguous. Per germline, CDR1 LGHDT and CDR2 YNNKEL (reference sequence). The V end was cut by 1 base, the J end by 1 base, with 4 bases between. The CDR3 spans 13 residues. The CDR3 bases are TGTGCCAGCAGCCAAGTGGGTAACTATGGCTACACCTTC. This encodes CASSQVGNYGYTF.